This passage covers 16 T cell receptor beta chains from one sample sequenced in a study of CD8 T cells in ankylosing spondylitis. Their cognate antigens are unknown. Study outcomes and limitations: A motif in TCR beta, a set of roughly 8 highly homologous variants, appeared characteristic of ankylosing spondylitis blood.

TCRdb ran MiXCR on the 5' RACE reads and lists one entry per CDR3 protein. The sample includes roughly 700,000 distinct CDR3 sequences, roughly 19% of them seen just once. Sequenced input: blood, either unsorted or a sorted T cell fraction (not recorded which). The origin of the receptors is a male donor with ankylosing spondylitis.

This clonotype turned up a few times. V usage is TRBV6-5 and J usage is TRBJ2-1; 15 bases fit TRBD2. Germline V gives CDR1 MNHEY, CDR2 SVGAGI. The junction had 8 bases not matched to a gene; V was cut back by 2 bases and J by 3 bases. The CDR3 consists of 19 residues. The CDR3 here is CASSYPGLAGGSDYNEQFF. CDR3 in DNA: TGTGCCAGCAGTTACCCGGGACTAGCGGGGGGCTCTGACTACAATGAGCAGTTCTTC.

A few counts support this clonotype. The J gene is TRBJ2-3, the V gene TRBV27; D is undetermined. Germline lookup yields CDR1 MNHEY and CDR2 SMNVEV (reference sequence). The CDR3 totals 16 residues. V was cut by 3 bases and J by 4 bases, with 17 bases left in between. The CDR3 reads CASSFSIGKVADTQYF. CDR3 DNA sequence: TGTGCCAGCAGTTTTTCCATTGGGAAAGTGGCAGATACGCAGTATTTT.

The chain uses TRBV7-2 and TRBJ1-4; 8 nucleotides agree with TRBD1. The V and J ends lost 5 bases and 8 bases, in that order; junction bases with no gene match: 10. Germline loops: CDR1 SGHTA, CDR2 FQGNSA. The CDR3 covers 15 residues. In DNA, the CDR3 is TGTGCCAGCAGCACGTCGACAGGGGCTGGAGAAAAACTGTTTTTT. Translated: CASSTSTGAGEKLFF.

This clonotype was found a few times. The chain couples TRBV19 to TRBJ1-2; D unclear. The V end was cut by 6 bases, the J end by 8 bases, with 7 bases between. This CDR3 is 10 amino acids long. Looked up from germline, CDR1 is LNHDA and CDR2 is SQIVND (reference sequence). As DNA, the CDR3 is TGTGCCAGTAGAGGAGGAGGCTACACCTTC. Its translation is CASRGGGYTF.

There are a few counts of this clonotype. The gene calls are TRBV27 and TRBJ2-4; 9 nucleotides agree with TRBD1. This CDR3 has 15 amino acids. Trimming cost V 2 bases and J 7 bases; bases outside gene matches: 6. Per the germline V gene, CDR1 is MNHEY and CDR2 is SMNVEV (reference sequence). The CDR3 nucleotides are TGTGCCAGCAGTTTAGGGAGACAGGGGGGGAACATTCAGTACTTC. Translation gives CASSLGRQGGNIQYF.

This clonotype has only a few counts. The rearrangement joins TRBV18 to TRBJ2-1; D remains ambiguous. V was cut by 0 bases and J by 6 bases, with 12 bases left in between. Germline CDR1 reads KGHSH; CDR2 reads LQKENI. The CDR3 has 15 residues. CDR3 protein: CASSPPVDWVNEQFF. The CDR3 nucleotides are TGTGCCAGCTCACCACCGGTCGACTGGGTCAATGAGCAGTTCTTC.

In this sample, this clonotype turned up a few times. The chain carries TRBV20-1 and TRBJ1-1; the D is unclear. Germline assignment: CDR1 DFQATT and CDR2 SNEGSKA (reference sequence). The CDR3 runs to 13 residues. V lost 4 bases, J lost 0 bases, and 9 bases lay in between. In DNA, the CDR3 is TGCAGTGCTATTGGAACTATGAACACTGAAGCTTTCTTT. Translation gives CSAIGTMNTEAFF.

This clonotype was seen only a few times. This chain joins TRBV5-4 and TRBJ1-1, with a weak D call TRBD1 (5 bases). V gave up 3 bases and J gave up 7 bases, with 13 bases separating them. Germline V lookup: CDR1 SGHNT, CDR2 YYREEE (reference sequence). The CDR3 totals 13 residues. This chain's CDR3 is CASSSNLDSEAFF. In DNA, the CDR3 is TGTGCCAGCAGCTCGAACCTAGACAGTGAAGCTTTCTTT.

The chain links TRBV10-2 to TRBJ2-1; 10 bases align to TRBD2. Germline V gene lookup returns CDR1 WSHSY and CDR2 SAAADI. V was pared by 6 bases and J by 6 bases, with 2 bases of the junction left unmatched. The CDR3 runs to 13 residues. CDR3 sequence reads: CASRAGGSNEQFF. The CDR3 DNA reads TGCGCCAGCAGAGCGGGAGGGAGCAATGAGCAGTTCTTC.

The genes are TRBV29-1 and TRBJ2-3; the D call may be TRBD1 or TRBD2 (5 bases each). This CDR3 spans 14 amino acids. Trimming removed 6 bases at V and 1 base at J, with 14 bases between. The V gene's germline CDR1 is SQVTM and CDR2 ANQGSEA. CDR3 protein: CSVRDGHRTDTQYF. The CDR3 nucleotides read TGCAGCGTCCGGGACGGCCACCGCACAGATACGCAGTATTTT.

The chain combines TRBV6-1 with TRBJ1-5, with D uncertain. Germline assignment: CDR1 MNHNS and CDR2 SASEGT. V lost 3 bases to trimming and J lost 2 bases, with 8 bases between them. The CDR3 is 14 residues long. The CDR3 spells CASSDLWGNQPQHF. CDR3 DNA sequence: TGTGCCAGCAGTGACCTCTGGGGCAATCAGCCCCAGCATTTT.

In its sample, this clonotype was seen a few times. Here the CDR3 reads CASSPDTISGNTIYF. The DNA of the CDR3 is TGTGCCAGCTCACCAGACACCATCTCTGGAAACACCATATATTTT. This chain uses TRBV18 with TRBJ1-3; D uncertain. The germline V gene encodes CDR1 KGHSH and CDR2 LQKENI. The CDR3 runs to 15 residues. Trimming shortened V by 2 bases and J by 0 bases, and 8 bases separated the two germline ends.

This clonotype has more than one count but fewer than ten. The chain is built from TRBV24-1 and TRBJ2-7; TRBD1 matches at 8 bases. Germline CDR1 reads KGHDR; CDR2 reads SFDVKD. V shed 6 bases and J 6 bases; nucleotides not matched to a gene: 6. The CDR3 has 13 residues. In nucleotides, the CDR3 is TGTGCCACCAGTAGGGACAGGTTGTCCGAGCAGTACTTC. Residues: CATSRDRLSEQYF.

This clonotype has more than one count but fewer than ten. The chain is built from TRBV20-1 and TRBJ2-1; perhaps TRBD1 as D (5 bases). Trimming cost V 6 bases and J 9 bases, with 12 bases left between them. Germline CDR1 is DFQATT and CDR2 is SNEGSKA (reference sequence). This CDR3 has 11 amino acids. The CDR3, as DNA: TGCAGTGCCAGGGCCCCTGGTGAGCAGTTCTTC. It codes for CSARAPGEQFF.

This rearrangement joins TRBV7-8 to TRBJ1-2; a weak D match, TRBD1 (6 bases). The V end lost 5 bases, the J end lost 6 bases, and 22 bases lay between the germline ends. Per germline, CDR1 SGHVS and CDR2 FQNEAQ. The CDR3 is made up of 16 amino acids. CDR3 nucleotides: TGTGCCAGCAGCGGACTTACCCCCGGGCAGGGGCATGGCTACACCTTC. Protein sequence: CASSGLTPGQGHGYTF.

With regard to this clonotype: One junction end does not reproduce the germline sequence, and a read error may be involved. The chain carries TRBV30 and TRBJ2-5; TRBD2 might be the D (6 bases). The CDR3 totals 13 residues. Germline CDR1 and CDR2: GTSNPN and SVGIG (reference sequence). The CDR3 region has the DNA TGTACCTGGAGTGTAGGAGGGGAAGAGACCCAGTACTTC. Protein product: CTWSVGGEETQYF.